This T cell receptor beta chain originates from a study of T cell repertoires in cytomegalovirus infection. Study in general: CMV epitopes in the study were HLA-C-restricted (recently identified) and HLA-B-restricted (well studied). Public TCR beta signature analysis indicated the presence of both CMV infection and matching HLA type.

TCRdb independently ran MiXCR on the reads; one entry per CDR3 protein. The sample holds roughly 180,000 distinct CDR3 sequences, roughly a fifth seen once. The trim removed 4 bases at V and 6 bases at J, leaving 4 bases unmatched. Germline loops: CDR1 MNHEY, CDR2 SVGEGT. The CDR3 loop spans 15 amino acids. The count of this clonotype is one. Its target is unknown. Study conclusions and caveats: Identification of carriers of CMV plus the relevant HLA was performed using cumulative public TCR beta family frequency. HLA-C-restricted CMV clonotypes gave the most frequent clonotype in two of eight donors.

The sequence came from a human donor in good health (CMV status not recorded). Some clones in this sample may be carry-over from other donors' samples. The sample in question was CD8+ T cells from cultured PBMCs, obtained from culture after CMV antigen stimulation. The chain recombines TRBV6-2 or TRBV6-3 with TRBJ2-2; 11 bases agree with TRBD1. The CDR3 sequence is CASSSPGQGAGELFF. In nucleotides, the CDR3 is TGTGCCAGCAGTTCTCCGGGACAGGGGGCCGGGGAGCTGTTTTTT.